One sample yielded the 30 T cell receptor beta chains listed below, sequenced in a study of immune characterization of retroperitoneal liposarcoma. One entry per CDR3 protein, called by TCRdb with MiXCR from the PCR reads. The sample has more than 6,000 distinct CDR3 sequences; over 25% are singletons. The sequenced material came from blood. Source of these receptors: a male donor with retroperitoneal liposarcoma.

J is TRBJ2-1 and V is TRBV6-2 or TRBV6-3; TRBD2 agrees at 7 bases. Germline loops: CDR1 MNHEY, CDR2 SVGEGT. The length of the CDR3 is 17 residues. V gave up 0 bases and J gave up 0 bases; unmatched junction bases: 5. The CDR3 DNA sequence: TGTGCCAGCAGTTACTCGGTCGGGGGGAGCTCCTACAATGAGCAGTTCTTC. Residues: CASSYSVGGSSYNEQFF.

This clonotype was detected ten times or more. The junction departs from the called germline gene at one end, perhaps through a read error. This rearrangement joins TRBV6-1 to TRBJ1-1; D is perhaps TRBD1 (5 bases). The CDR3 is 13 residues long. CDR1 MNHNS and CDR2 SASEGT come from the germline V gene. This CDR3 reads CASSQAGDTEAFF. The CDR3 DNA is TGTGCCAGCAGTCAAGCGGGGGACACTGAAGCTTTCTTT.

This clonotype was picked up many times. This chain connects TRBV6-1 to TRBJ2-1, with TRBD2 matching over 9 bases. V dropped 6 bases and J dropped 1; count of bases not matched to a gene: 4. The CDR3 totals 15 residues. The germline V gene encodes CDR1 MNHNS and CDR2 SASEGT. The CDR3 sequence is CASRFSGSSYNEQFF. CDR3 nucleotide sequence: TGTGCCAGCAGATTTAGCGGGAGTTCCTACAATGAGCAGTTCTTC.

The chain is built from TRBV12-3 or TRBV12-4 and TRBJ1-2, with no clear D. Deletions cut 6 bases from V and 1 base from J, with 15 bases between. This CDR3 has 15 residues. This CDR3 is CASRNSTGINYGYTF. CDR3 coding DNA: TGTGCCAGCAGAAATTCTACCGGGATTAACTATGGCTACACCTTC.

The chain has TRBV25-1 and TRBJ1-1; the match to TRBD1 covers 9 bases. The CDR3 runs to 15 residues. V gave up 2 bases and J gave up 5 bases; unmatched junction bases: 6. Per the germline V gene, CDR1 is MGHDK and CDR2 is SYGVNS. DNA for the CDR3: TGTGCCAGCAGTGAAGTCGGGACAGGGTTGACTGAAGCTTTCTTT. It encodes CASSEVGTGLTEAFF.

The CDR3 nucleotides are TGTGCCAGCAGCCTCATTGGGGACTATCAGCCCCAGCATTTT. This encodes CASSLIGDYQPQHF. The rearrangement links TRBV6-2 or TRBV6-3 to TRBJ1-5; a possible D gene is TRBD1 (5 bases). V was clipped by 6 bases and J by 5 bases, with 14 bases between them. Per germline, CDR1 MNHEY and CDR2 SVGEGT. The CDR3 totals 14 residues.

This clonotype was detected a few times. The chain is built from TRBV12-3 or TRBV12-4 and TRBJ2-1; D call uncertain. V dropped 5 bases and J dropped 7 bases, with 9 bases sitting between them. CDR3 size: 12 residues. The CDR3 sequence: CASSPTGNEQFF. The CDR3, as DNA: TGTGCCAGCAGTCCCACCGGGAATGAGCAGTTCTTC.

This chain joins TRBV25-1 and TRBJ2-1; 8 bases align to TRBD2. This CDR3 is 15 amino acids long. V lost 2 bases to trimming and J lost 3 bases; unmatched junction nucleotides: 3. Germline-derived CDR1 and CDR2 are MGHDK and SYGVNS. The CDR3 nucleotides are TGTGCCAGCAGTGAAACTAGCGGTATCTACAATGAGCAGTTCTTC. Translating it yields CASSETSGIYNEQFF. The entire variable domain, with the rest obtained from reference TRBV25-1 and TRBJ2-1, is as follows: EADIYQTPRYLVIGTGKKITLECSQTMGHDKMYWYQQDPGMELHLIHYSYGVNSTEKGDLSSESTVSRIRTEHFPLTLESARPSHTSQYLCASSETSGIYNEQFFGPGTRLTVL.

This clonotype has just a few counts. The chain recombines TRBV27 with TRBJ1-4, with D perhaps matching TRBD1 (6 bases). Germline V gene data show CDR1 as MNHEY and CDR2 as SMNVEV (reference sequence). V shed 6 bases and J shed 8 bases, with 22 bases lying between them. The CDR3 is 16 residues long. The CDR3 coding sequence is TGTGCCAGCAGGCCTCCCGGGGGCGTCACGAGAGAAAAACTGTTTTTT. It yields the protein CASRPPGGVTREKLFF.

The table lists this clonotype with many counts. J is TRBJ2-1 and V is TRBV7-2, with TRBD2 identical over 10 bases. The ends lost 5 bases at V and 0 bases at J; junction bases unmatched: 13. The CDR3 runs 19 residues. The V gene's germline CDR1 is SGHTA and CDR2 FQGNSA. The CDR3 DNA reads TGTGCCAGCAGCCCACGGACTAGCGGTGGATTTAGCTCCTACAATGAGCAGTTCTTC. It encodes CASSPRTSGGFSSYNEQFF.

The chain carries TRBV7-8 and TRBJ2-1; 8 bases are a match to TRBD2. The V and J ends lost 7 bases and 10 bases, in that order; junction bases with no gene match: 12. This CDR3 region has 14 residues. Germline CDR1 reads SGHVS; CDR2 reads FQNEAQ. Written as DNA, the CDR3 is TGTGCCAGCAACCAAGCGGGAGCTCCTGGGGAGCAGTTCTTC. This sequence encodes CASNQAGAPGEQFF.

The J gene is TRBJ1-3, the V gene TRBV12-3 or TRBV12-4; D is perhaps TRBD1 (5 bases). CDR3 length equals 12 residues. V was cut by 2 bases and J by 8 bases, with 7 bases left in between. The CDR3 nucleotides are TGTGCCAGCAGTTTAATCAGGGACACCATATATTTT. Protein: CASSLIRDTIYF.

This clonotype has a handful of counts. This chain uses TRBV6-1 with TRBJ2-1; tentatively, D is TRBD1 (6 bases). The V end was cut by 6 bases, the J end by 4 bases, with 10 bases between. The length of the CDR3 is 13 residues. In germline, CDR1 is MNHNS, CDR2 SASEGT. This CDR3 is CASSRDNYNEQFF. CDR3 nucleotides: TGTGCCAGCAGCCGGGACAATTACAATGAGCAGTTCTTC.

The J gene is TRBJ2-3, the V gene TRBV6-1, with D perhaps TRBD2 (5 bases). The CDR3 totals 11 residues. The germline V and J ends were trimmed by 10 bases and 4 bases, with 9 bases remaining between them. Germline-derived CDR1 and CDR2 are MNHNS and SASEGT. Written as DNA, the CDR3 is TGTGCCACCAAGGAGGCAGATACGCAGTATTTT. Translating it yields CATKEADTQYF.

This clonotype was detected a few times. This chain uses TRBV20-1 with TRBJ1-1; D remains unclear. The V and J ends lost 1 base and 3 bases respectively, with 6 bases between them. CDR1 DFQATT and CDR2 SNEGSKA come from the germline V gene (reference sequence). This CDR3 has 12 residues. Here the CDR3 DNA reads TGCAGTGCTAGAGTTATGTACACTGAAGCTTTCTTT. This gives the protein CSARVMYTEAFF.

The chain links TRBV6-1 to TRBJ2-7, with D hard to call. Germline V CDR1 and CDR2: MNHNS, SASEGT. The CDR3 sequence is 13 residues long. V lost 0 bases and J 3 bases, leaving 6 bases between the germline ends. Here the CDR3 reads CASSEATNYEQYF. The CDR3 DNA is TGTGCCAGCAGTGAAGCGACGAACTACGAGCAGTACTTC.

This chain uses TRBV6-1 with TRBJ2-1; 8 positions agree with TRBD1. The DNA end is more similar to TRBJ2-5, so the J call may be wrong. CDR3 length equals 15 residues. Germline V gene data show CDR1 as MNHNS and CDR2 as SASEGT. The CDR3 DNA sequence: TGTGCCAGCAGTGAAGGACAGGGGTCATCAGAGACCCAGTACTTC. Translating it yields CASSEGQGSSETQYF.

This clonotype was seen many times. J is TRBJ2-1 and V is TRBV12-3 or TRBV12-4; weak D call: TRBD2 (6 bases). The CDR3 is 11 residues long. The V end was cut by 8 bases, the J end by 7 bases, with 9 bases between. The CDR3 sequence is CASRGVNEQFF. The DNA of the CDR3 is TGTGCCAGCCGCGGGGTAAATGAGCAGTTCTTC.

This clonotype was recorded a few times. The CDR3 spells CATHQTSGRNEQYF. The CDR3 DNA reads as TGCGCCACGCACCAGACTAGCGGGAGAAACGAGCAGTACTTC. The gene calls are TRBV10-1 and TRBJ2-7; the match to TRBD2 covers 12 bases. V was pared by 10 bases and J by 5 bases, with 9 bases of the junction left unmatched. CDR1 is WNHNN, CDR2 SYGVQD, per germline (reference sequence). The CDR3 sequence is 14 residues long.

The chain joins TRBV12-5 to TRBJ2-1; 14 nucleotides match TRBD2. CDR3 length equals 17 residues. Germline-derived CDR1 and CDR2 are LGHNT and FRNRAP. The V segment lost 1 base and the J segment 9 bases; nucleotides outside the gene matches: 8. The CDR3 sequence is CASGLGGLAGVGGEQFF. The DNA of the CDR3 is TGTGCTAGTGGTTTGGGGGGACTAGCGGGAGTAGGGGGTGAGCAGTTCTTC.

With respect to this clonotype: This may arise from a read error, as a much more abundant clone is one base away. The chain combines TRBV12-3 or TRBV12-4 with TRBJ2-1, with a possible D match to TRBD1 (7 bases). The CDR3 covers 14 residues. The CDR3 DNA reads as TGTGTCAGCAGGGGGTCCGGGGGAGGAGATGAGCAGTTCTTC. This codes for CVSRGSGGGDEQFF.

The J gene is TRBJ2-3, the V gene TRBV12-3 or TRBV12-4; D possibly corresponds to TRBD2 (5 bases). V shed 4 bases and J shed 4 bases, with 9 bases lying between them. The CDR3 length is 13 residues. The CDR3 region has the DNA TGTGCCAGCAGTTGGAATAGCGCAGATACGCAGTATTTT. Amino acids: CASSWNSADTQYF.

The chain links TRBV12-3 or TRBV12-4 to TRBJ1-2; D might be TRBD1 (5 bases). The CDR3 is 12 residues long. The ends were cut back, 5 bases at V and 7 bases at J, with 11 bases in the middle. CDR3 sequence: CASSQGESGYTF. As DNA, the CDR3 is TGTGCCAGCAGTCAGGGCGAGAGTGGCTACACCTTC.

The CDR3, as DNA: TGCGCCAGCAGCCCCCCCCGGGAGGGAGCCCACGAGCAGTACTTC. Translating it yields CASSPPREGAHEQYF. V is TRBV4-3 and J is TRBJ2-5; 8 nucleotides align to TRBD2. The J call is in doubt because the DNA end fits TRBJ2-7 better. Germline-derived CDR1 and CDR2 are LGHNA and YSLEER. This CDR3 has 15 residues.

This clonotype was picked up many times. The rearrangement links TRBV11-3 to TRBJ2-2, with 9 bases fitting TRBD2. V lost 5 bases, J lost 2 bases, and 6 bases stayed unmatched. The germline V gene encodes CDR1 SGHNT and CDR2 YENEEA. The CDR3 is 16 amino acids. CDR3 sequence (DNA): TGTGCCAGCAGCACACGACTAGCGGCTAACACCGGGGAGCTGTTTTTT. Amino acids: CASSTRLAANTGELFF.

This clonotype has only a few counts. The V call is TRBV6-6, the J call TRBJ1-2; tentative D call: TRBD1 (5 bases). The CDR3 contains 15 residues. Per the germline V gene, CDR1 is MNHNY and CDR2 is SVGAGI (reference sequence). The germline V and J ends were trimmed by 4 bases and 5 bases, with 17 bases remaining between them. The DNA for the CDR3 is TGTGCCAGCAGTTCCTACCCTGCGGGGGGGTATGGCTACACCTTC. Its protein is CASSSYPAGGYGYTF.

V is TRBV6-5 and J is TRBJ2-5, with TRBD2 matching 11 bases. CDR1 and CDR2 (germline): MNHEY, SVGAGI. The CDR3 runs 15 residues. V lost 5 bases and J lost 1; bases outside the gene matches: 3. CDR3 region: CASSKLAGVQETQYF. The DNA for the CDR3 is TGTGCCAGCAGTAAACTAGCGGGAGTCCAAGAGACCCAGTACTTC.

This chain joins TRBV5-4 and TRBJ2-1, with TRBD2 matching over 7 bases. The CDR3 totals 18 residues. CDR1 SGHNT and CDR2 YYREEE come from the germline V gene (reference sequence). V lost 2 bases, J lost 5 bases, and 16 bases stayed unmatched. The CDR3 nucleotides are TGTGCCAGCAGCTTTAGGCCCCACTCCCTAGCGGAAGACAATGAGCAGTTCTTC. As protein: CASSFRPHSLAEDNEQFF.

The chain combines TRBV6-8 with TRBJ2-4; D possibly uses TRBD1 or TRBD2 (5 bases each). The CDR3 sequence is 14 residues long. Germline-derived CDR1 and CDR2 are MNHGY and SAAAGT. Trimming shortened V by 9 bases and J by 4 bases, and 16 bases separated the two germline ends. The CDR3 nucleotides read TGTGCCAGTCGCTTTGGGGGAAGTAAAAACATTCAGTACTTC. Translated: CASRFGGSKNIQYF.

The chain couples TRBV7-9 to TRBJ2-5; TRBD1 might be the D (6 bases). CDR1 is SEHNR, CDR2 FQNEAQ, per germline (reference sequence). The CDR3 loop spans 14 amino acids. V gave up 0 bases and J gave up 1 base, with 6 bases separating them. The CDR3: CASSLADSQETQYF. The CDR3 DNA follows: TGTGCCAGCAGCTTAGCGGACAGCCAAGAGACCCAGTACTTC.